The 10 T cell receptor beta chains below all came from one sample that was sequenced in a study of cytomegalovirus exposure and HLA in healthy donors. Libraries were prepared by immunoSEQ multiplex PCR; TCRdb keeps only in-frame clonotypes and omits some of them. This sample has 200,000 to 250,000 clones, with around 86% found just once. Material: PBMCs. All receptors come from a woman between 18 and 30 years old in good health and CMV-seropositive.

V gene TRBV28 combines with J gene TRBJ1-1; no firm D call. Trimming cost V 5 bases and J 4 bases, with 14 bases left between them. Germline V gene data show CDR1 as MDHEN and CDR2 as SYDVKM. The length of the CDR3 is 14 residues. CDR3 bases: TGTGCCAGCAGTCCGTTATTCACGGGCACTGAAGCTTTCTTT. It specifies CASSPLFTGTEAFF.

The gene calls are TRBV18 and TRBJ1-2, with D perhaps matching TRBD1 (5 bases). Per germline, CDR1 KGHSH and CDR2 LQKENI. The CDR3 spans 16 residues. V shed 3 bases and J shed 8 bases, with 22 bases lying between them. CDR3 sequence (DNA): TGTGCCAGCTCACCCTACACCGGGACTTCATCCCGAGGCTACACCTTC. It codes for CASSPYTGTSSRGYTF.

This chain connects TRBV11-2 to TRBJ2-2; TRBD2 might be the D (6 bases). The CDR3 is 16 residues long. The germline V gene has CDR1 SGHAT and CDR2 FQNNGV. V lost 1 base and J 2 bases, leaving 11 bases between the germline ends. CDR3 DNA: TGTGCCAGCAGCTTAGGGGCCGGGGGTAACACCGGGGAGCTGTTTTTT. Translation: CASSLGAGGNTGELFF.

CDR3 residues: CASSEDRGGNEQFF. Here the CDR3 DNA reads TGTGCCAGCAGCGAGGACAGGGGGGGGAATGAGCAGTTCTTC. The V and J genes are TRBV7-6 and TRBJ2-1, with 10 bases identical to TRBD1. Germline CDR1 reads SGHVS; CDR2 reads FNYEAQ. This CDR3 is 14 amino acids long. J lost 7 bases, V lost 5 bases, and 5 bases had no gene match.

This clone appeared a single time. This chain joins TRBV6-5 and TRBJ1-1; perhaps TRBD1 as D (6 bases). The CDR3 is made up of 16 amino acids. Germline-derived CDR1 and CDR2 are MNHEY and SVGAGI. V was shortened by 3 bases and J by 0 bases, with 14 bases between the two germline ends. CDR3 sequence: CASSYLSQGLNTEAFF. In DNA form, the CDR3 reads TGTGCCAGCAGTTATTTAAGCCAGGGGCTGAACACTGAAGCTTTCTTT.

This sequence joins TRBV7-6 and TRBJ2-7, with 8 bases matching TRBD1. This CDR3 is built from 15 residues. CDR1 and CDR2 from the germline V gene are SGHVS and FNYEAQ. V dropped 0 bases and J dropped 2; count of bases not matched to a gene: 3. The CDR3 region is CASSLAGTGTYEQYF. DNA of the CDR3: TGTGCCAGCAGCTTAGCCGGGACAGGAACCTACGAGCAGTACTTC.

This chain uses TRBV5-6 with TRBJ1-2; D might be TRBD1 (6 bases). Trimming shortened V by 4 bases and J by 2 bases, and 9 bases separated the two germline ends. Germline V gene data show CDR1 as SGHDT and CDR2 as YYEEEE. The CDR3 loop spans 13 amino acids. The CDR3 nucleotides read TGTGCCAGCAGCAGCCAGGGGAACTATGGCTACACCTTC. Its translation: CASSSQGNYGYTF. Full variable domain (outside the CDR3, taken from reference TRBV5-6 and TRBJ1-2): DAGVTQSPTHLIKTRGQQVTLRCSPKSGHDTVSWYQQALGQGPQFIFQYYEEEERQRGNFPDRFSGHQFPNYSSELNVNALLLGDSALYLCASSSQGNYGYTFGSGTRLTVV.

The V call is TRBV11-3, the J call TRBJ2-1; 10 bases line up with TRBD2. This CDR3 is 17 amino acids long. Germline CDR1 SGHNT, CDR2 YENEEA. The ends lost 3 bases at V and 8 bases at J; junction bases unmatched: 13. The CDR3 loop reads CASSFRSGRASGYEQFF. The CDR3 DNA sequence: TGTGCCAGCAGCTTCAGAAGCGGGAGGGCCTCGGGGTATGAGCAGTTCTTC.

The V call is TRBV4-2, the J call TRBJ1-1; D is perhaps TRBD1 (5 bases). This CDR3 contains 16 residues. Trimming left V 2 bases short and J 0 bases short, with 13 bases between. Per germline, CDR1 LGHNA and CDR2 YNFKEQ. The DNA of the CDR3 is TGTGCCAGCAGCCAACAGGGCCCCACAATGAACACTGAAGCTTTCTTT. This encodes CASSQQGPTMNTEAFF.

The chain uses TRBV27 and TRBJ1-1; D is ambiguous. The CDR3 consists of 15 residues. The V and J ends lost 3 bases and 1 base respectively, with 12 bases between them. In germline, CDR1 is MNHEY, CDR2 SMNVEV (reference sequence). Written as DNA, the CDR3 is TGTGCCAGCAGTTTGTCGACGACGGGGAACACTGAAGCTTTCTTT. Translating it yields CASSLSTTGNTEAFF.